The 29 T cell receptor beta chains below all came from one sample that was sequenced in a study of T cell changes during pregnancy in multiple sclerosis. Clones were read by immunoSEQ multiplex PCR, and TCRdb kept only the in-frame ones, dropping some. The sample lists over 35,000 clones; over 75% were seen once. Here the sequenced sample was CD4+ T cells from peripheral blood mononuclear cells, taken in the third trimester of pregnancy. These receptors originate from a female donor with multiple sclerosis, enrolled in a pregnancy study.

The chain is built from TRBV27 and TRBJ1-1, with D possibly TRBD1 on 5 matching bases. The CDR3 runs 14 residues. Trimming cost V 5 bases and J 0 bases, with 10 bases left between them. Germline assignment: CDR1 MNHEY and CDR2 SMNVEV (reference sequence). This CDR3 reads CASSPRTMNTEAFF. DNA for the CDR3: TGTGCCAGCAGTCCAAGGACAATGAACACTGAAGCTTTCTTT.

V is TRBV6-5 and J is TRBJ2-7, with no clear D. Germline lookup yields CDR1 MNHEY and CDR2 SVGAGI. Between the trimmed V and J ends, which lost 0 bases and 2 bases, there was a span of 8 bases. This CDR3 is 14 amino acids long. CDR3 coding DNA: TGTGCCAGCAGTTACTCGGGCAGGACCTACGAGCAGTACTTC. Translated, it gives CASSYSGRTYEQYF.

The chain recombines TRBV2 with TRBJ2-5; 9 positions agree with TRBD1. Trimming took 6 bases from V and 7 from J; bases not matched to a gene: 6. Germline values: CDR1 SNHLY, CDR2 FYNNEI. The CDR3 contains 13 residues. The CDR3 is CASSRDREWTQYF. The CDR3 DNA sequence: TGTGCCAGCAGCCGGGACAGGGAATGGACCCAGTACTTC.

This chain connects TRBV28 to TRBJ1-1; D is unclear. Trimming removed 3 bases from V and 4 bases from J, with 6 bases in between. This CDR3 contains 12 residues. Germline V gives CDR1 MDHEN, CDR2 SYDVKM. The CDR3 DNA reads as TGTGCCAGCAGTTTGGTGGCCACTGAAGCTTTCTTT. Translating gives CASSLVATEAFF.

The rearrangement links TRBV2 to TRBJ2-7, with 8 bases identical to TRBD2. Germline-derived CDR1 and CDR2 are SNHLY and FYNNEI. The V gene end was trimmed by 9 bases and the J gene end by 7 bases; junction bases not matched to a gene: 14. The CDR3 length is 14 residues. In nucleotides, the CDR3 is TGTGCCAGGGAGCGGGGGCGGAATGTCGGGGAGCAGTACTTC. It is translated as CARERGRNVGEQYF.

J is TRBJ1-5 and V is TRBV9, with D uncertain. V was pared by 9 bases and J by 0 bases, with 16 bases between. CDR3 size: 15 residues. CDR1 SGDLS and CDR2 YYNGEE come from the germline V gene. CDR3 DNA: TGTGCCACATACTTCCCGCCTTATAGCAATCAGCCCCAGCATTTT. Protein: CATYFPPYSNQPQHF.

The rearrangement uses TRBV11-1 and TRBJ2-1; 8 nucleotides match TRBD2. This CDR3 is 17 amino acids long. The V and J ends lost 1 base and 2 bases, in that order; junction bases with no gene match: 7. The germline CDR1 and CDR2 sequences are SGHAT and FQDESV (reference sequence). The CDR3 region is CASSLGGAGAAYNEQFF. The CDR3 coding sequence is TGTGCCAGCAGCTTAGGTGGAGCGGGAGCCGCCTACAATGAGCAGTTCTTC.

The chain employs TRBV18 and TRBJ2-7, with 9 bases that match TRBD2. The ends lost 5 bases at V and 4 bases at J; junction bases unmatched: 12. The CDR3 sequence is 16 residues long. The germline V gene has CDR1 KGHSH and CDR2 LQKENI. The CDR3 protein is CASSDSGSGKPYEQYF. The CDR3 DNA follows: TGTGCCAGCTCAGATAGCGGGAGCGGCAAACCTTACGAGCAGTACTTC.

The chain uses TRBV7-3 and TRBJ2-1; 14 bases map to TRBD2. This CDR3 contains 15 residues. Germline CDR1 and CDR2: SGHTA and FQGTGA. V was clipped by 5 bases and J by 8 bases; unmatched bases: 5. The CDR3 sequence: CASSEGLAGVHEQFF. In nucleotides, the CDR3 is TGTGCCAGCAGCGAGGGACTAGCGGGAGTACATGAGCAGTTCTTC.

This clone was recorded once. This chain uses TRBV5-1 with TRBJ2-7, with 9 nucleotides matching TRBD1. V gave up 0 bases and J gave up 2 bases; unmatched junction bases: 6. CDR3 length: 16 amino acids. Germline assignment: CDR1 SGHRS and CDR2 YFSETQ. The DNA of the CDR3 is TGCGCCAGCAGCTTGGCCGGGACAGGGCTGACCTACGAGCAGTACTTC. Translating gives CASSLAGTGLTYEQYF.

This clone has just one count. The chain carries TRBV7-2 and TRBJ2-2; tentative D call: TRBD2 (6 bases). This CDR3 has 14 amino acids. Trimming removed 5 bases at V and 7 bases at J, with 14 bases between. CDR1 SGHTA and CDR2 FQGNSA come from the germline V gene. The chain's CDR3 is CASSRTQGGGELFF. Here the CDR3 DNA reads TGTGCCAGCAGCCGTACGCAGGGAGGCGGGGAGCTGTTTTTT.

The CDR3 protein is CASSFGINYGYTF. CDR3 bases: TGTGCCAGCAGCTTCGGGATTAACTATGGCTACACCTTC. The chain employs TRBV11-2 and TRBJ1-2; D is undetermined. The CDR3 is 13 residues long. The ends were cut back, 3 bases at V and 1 base at J, with 6 bases in the middle. CDR1 is SGHAT, CDR2 FQNNGV, per germline.

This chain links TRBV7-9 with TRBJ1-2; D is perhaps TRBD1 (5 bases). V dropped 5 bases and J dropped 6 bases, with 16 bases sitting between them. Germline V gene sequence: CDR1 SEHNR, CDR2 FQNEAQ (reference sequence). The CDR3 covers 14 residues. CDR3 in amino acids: CASSVRAQGDGYTF. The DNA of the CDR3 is TGTGCCAGCAGCGTCCGGGCCCAGGGTGATGGCTACACCTTC.

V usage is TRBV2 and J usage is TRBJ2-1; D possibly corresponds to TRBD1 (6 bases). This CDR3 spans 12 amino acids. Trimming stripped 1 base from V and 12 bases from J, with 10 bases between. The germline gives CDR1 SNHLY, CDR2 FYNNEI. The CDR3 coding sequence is TGTGCCAGCAGTGAAGTGGACAGCCCGCAGTTCTTC. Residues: CASSEVDSPQFF. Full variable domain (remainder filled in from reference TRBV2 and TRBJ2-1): EPEVTQTPSHQVTQMGQEVILRCVPISNHLYFYWYRQILGQKVEFLVSFYNNEISEKSEIFDDQFSVERPDGSNFTLKIRSTKLEDSAMYFCASSEVDSPQFFGPGTRLTVL.

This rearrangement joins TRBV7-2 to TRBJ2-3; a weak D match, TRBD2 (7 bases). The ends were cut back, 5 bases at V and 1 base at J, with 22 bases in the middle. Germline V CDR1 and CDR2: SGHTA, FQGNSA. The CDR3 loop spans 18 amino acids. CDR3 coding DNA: TGTGCCAGCAGCCCCCCGGGGGCGGGAGTACGCGGCACAGATACGCAGTATTTT. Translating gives CASSPPGAGVRGTDTQYF.

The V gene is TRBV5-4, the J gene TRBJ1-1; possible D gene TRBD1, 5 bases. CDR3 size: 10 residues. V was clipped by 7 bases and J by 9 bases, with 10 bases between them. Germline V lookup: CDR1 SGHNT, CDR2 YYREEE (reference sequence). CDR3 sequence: CASGAGQAFF. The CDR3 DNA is TGTGCCAGCGGGGCCGGGCAAGCTTTCTTT.

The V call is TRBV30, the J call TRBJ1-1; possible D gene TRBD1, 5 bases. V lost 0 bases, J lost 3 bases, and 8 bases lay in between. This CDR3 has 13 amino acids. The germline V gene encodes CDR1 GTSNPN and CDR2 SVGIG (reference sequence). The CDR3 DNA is TGTGCCTGGAGTGTTTGGGGGGACACTGAAGCTTTCTTT. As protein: CAWSVWGDTEAFF.

The CDR3: CASSLWLADLETQYF. For the CDR3, the DNA is TGTGCCAGCAGCTTGTGGCTAGCGGATCTAGAGACCCAGTACTTC. The rearrangement links TRBV5-4 to TRBJ2-5; 7 bases are shared with TRBD2. Germline V gene lookup returns CDR1 SGHNT and CDR2 YYREEE (reference sequence). V lost 1 base and J lost 4; bases outside the gene matches: 7. The length of the CDR3 is 15 residues.

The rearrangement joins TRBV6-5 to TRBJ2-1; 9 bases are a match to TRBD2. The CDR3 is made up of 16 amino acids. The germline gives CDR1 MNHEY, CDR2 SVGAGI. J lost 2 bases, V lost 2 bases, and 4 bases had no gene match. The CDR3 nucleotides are TGTGCCAGCAGTTACCGTAGCGGGAGCCCCTACAATGAGCAGTTCTTC. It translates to CASSYRSGSPYNEQFF.

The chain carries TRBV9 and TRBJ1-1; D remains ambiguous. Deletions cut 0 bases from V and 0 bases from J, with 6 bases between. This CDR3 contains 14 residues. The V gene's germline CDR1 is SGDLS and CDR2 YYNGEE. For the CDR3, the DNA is TGTGCCAGCAGCGTAGCCCAGATGAACACTGAAGCTTTCTTT. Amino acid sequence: CASSVAQMNTEAFF.

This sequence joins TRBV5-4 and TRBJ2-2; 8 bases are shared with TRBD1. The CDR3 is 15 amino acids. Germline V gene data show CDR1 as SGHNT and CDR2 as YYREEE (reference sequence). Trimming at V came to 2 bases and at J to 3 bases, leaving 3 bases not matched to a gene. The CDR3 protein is CASSLGDRYTGELFF. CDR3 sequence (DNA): TGTGCCAGCAGCTTAGGGGACAGGTACACCGGGGAGCTGTTTTTT.

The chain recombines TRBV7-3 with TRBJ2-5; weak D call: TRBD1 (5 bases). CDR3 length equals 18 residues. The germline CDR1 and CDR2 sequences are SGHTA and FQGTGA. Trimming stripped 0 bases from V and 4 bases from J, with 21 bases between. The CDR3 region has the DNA TGTGCCAGCAGCTTAACGAGTCAAGGTGGTAGAAGGGGAGAGACCCAGTACTTC. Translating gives CASSLTSQGGRRGETQYF.

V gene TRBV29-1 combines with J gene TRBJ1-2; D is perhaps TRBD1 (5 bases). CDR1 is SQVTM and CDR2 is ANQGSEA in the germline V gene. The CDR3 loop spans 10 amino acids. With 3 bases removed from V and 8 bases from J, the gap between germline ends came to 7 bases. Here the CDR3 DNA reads TGCAGCGTTGAGCGGGACGGCTACACCTTC. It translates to CSVERDGYTF.

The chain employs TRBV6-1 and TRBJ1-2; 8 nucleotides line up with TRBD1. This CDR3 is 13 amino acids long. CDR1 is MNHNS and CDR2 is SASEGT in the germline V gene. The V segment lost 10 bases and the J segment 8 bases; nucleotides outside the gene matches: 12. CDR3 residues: CATQRQGRGGYTF. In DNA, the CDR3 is TGTGCCACTCAAAGACAGGGGAGAGGAGGCTACACCTTC.

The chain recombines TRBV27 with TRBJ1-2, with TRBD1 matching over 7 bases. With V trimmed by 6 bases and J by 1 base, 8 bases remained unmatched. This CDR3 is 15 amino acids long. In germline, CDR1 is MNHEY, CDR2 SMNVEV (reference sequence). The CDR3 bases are TGTGCCAGCAGACCTTTGACAGGGTTTAACTATGGCTACACCTTC. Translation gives CASRPLTGFNYGYTF.

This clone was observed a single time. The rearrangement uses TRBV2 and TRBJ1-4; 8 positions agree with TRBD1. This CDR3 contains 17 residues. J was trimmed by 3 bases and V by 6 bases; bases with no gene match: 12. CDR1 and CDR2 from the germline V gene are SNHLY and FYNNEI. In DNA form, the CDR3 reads TGTGCCAGCAGACTCAATGCGGGACAGGCACCTAATGAAAAACTGTTTTTT. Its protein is CASRLNAGQAPNEKLFF.

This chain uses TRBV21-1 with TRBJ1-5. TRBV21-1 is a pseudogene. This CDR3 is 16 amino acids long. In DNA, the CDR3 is TGTGCCAGCAGCAAAGAGTCAGAGAGGAGCAATCAGCCCCAGCATTTT. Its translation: CASSKESERSNQPQHF.

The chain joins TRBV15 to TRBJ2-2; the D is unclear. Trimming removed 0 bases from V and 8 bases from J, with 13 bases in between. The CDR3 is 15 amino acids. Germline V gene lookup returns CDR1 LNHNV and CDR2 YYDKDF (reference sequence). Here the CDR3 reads CATSRERVLGGELFF. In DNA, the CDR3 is TGTGCCACCAGCAGAGAACGCGTCCTAGGTGGGGAGCTGTTTTTT.

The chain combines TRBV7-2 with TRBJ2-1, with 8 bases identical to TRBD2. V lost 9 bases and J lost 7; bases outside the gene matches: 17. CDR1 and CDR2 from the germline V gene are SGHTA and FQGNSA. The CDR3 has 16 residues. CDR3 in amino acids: CASSLAAGGARNEQFF. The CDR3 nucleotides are TGTGCCAGTAGTCTTGCGGCGGGGGGAGCTCGGAATGAGCAGTTCTTC.